This TCR beta chain was observed in a study of beta chain features in type 1 diabetes. General study points: Sampled from patients, naive, central memory and Treg TCRB repertoires appeared more similar than those sampled from healthy donors.

The investigators reverse transcribed all of the isolated RNA, so they sequenced expressed TCRB transcripts. Repertoires were generated with immunoSEQ multiplex PCR, while TCRdb's copy carries only in-frame clones and drops some. The sample consists of tens of thousands of clones, approximately 32% of them appearing once. Regarding this clone: Its antigen is undetermined.

Sorted populations all exceeded 95% purity. The junction had 5 bases not matched to a gene; V was cut back by 1 base and J by 3 bases. Per the germline V gene, CDR1 is SEHNR and CDR2 is FQNEAQ (reference sequence). The CDR3 totals 15 residues. The sample consisted of stem cell memory CD4+ T cells from blood. V and J are TRBV7-9 and TRBJ1-2, with 7 bases identical to TRBD1. The receptor was isolated from a woman between 18 and 29 years old in good health. CDR3 amino acids: CASSLVQGVDYGYTF. The CDR3 DNA follows: TGTGCCAGCAGCTTAGTTCAGGGGGTAGACTATGGCTACACCTTC.